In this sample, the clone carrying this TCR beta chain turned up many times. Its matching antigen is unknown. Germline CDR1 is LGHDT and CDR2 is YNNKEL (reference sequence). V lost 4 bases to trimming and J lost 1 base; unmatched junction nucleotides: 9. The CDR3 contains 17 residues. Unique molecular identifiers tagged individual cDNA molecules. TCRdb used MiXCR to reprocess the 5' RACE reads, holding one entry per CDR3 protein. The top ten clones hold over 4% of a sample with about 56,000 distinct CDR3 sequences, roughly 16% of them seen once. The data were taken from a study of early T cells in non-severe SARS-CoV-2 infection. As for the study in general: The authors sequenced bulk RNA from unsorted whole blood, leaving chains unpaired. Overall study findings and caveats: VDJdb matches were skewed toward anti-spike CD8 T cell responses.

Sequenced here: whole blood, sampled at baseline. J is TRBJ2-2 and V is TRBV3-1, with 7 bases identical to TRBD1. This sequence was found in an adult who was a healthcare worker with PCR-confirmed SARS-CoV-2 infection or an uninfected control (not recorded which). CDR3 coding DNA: TGTGCCAGCAGCCCGCGCACAGGGGTCGGGAACACCGGGGAGCTGTTTTTT. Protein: CASSPRTGVGNTGELFF. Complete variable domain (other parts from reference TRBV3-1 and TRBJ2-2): DTAVSQTPKYLVTQMGNDKSIKCEQNLGHDTMYWYKQDSKKFLKIMFSYNNKELIINETVPNRFSPKSPDKAHLNLHINSLELGDSAVYFCASSPRTGVGNTGELFFGEGSRLTVL.